These 27 T cell receptor beta chains share one sample of origin, sequenced in a study of T cell repertoires in cytomegalovirus infection. Via MiXCR, TCRdb re-called the reads, giving one row per CDR3 protein. The data hold some 500,000 distinct CDR3 sequences, with about 40% observed a single time. No antigen has been assigned to these receptors. The sequences come from cultured PBMCs, collected from culture after CMV antigen stimulation. The receptors were gathered from a human donor in good health (CMV status not recorded). Some clones in this sample may be carry-over from other donors' samples.

This clonotype was observed a handful of times. The V gene is TRBV7-2, the J gene TRBJ2-1, with 9 bases aligning to TRBD1. The V and J ends lost 4 bases and 7 bases, in that order; junction bases with no gene match: 8. CDR1 is SGHTA and CDR2 is FQGNSA in the germline V gene. This CDR3 spans 15 amino acids. In DNA form, the CDR3 reads TGTGCCAGCAGCTACCGGGACAGGGCATCAAATGAGCAGTTCTTC. Translating gives CASSYRDRASNEQFF.

This chain links TRBV27 with TRBJ2-7, with 8 nucleotides matching TRBD2. The CDR3 runs 14 residues. The germline gives CDR1 MNHEY, CDR2 SMNVEV (reference sequence). The V segment lost 5 bases and the J segment 6 bases; nucleotides outside the gene matches: 9. CDR3 protein: CASSTPSGRGEQYF. The DNA of the CDR3 is TGTGCCAGCAGTACCCCGAGCGGGAGAGGCGAGCAGTACTTC.

This clonotype was seen a few times. This chain joins TRBV5-1 and TRBJ1-1; 8 nucleotides agree with TRBD1. Per germline, CDR1 SGHRS and CDR2 YFSETQ. V gave up 5 bases and J gave up 0 bases; unmatched junction bases: 9. The CDR3 contains 16 residues. Written as DNA, the CDR3 is TGCGCCAGCAGACTGTGGTTGGACAGGGTGAACACTGAAGCTTTCTTT. Amino acids: CASRLWLDRVNTEAFF.

This clonotype turned up a few times. The V gene is TRBV7-8, the J gene TRBJ2-7; 7 nucleotides match TRBD2. The CDR3 covers 14 residues. CDR1 and CDR2 from the germline V gene are SGHVS and FQNEAQ. After removal of 5 bases from V and 4 bases from J, the junction contained 8 bases not matched to a gene. The CDR3 region is CASSRTSNAYEQYF. CDR3 DNA: TGTGCCAGCAGCCGGACTAGTAACGCGTACGAGCAGTACTTC.

The chain recombines TRBV3-1 with TRBJ1-1; D is ambiguous. The CDR3 extends over 12 amino acids. Germline V gene data show CDR1 as LGHDT and CDR2 as YNNKEL (reference sequence). The V end was cut by 4 bases, the J end by 5 bases, with 8 bases between. DNA of the CDR3: TGTGCCAGCAGCCGGGAGAGGACTGAAGCTTTCTTT. Amino acids: CASSRERTEAFF.

The rearrangement uses TRBV7-8 and TRBJ2-3; TRBD1 matches 9 bases. V dropped 4 bases and J dropped 4; count of bases not matched to a gene: 12. Germline V gene lookup returns CDR1 SGHVS and CDR2 FQNEAQ. The CDR3 sequence is 17 residues long. The CDR3 here is CASSSRARQGGADTQYF. The CDR3 DNA sequence: TGTGCCAGCAGCTCCCGGGCCCGACAGGGGGGGGCAGATACGCAGTATTTT.

This clonotype came up a few times. The rearrangement joins TRBV7-2 to TRBJ2-7, with TRBD1 identical over 10 bases. The CDR3 runs 15 residues. Germline lookup yields CDR1 SGHTA and CDR2 FQGNSA. V was pared by 5 bases and J by 4 bases, with 8 bases of the junction left unmatched. This chain's CDR3 is CASSQQTGGAYEQYF. The CDR3 DNA reads as TGTGCCAGCAGCCAACAGACAGGGGGCGCGTACGAGCAGTACTTC. The full variable domain, in which reference TRBV7-2 and TRBJ2-7 provide the parts outside the CDR3, is GAGVSQSPSNKVTEKGKDVELRCDPISGHTALYWYRQSLGQGLEFLIYFQGNSAPDKSGLPSDRFSAERTGGSVSTLTIQRTQQEDSAVYLCASSQQTGGAYEQYFGPGTRLTVT.

The CDR3 loop is CASSSQGPTDTQYF. CDR3 DNA sequence: TGTGCCAGCAGCTCGCAGGGGCCCACAGATACGCAGTATTTT. This chain connects TRBV7-2 to TRBJ2-3; possible D gene TRBD1, 6 bases. Per the germline V gene, CDR1 is SGHTA and CDR2 is FQGNSA. The CDR3 loop spans 14 amino acids. The V end lost 4 bases, the J end lost 2 bases, and 10 bases lay between the germline ends.

In its sample, this clonotype was seen a few times. CDR3 loop: CASSPGLTGDYEQYF. The CDR3 nucleotides are TGTGCCAGCAGCCCGGGACTGACGGGAGACTACGAGCAGTACTTC. The J gene is TRBJ2-7, the V gene TRBV5-4, with D perhaps matching TRBD2 (6 bases). This CDR3 is 15 amino acids long. Germline V gene data show CDR1 as SGHNT and CDR2 as YYREEE (reference sequence). Trimming took 4 bases from V and 3 from J, leaving 17 bases between them.

V and J are TRBV6-8 and TRBJ1-1, with a tentative D call TRBD1 (5 bases). This CDR3 is 12 amino acids long. The V and J ends lost 8 bases and 7 bases respectively, with 14 bases between them. Germline V gives CDR1 MNHGY, CDR2 SAAAGT. The CDR3 DNA reads TGTGCCAGCGGGGGGACGAATAATGAAGCTTTCTTT. This sequence encodes CASGGTNNEAFF.

This clonotype was seen a handful of times. The chain recombines TRBV6-5 with TRBJ2-7; 10 bases line up with TRBD1. V was clipped by 2 bases and J by 4 bases; unmatched bases: 5. In germline, CDR1 is MNHEY, CDR2 SVGAGI. The CDR3 loop spans 15 amino acids. This chain's CDR3 is CASSYGPGQGYEQYF. The CDR3 DNA is TGTGCCAGCAGTTACGGGCCGGGACAGGGGTACGAGCAGTACTTC.

The rearrangement joins TRBV7-6 to TRBJ1-2, with D hard to call. The V and J ends lost 5 bases and 7 bases respectively, with 14 bases between them. Germline lookup yields CDR1 SGHVS and CDR2 FNYEAQ. This CDR3 has 13 residues. CDR3 region: CASSAGVQSGYTF. For the CDR3, the DNA is TGTGCCAGCAGCGCCGGCGTCCAGTCTGGCTACACCTTC.

This clonotype was picked up a small number of times. V is TRBV7-2 and J is TRBJ2-4; D is possibly TRBD1 (6 bases). CDR1 and CDR2 from the germline V gene are SGHTA and FQGNSA. This CDR3 is 17 amino acids long. The germline V and J ends were trimmed by 5 bases and 0 bases, with 17 bases remaining between them. The CDR3 DNA reads as TGTGCCAGCAGCGCCAGGCAGGGGACGGGAGCCAAAAACATTCAGTACTTC. It encodes CASSARQGTGAKNIQYF.

This clonotype was seen more than once but under ten times. As DNA, the CDR3 is TGTGCCAGCAGTTCAGGACAGTCCGAGGAGACCCAGTACTTC. It specifies CASSSGQSEETQYF. The rearrangement uses TRBV28 and TRBJ2-5, with TRBD1 as a possible D gene (6 bases). CDR3 length equals 14 residues. V was clipped by 4 bases and J by 5 bases, with 14 bases between them. In germline, CDR1 is MDHEN, CDR2 SYDVKM.

This clonotype has more than one count but fewer than ten. The chain recombines TRBV4-3 with TRBJ2-4, with D hard to call. The CDR3 is made up of 17 amino acids. V lost 2 bases and J lost 0, with 14 bases in between. Germline V gene lookup returns CDR1 LGHNA and CDR2 YSLEER. CDR3 coding DNA: TGCGCCAGCAGCCAAAGCCATCGGGTCATAGCCAAAAACATTCAGTACTTC. Amino acids: CASSQSHRVIAKNIQYF.

This clonotype was picked up a small number of times. The rearrangement links TRBV5-3 to TRBJ2-1; D is unresolved. TRBV5-3 is an open reading frame whose function is uncertain. V was trimmed by 0 bases and J by 7 bases, leaving 11 bases between them. This CDR3 is built from 14 residues. The CDR3 loop is CARSLAKWGNEQFF. DNA of the CDR3: TGTGCCAGAAGCTTGGCAAAGTGGGGAAATGAGCAGTTCTTC.

At least ten counts were recorded for this clonotype. The V and J genes are TRBV7-2 and TRBJ2-7; the D gene could be TRBD1 or TRBD2 (5 bases each). The CDR3 has 14 amino acids. From germline, CDR1 is SGHTA and CDR2 FQGNSA. Trimming pared 5 bases from V and 0 bases from J, leaving 11 bases between. The CDR3 loop reads CASSPSGGSYEQYF. The CDR3 region has the DNA TGTGCCAGCAGCCCCAGTGGGGGCTCCTACGAGCAGTACTTC.

The rearrangement uses TRBV7-2 and TRBJ1-2; D uncertain. Germline V lookup: CDR1 SGHTA, CDR2 FQGNSA. The CDR3 runs 16 residues. The V gene lost 4 bases and the J gene lost 4 bases, with 19 bases spanning the gap. The chain's CDR3 is CASSSKTASRIYGYTF. The CDR3 DNA reads as TGTGCCAGCAGCTCCAAAACAGCGTCTAGGATCTATGGCTACACCTTC. The full variable domain, completed using reference TRBV7-2 and TRBJ1-2, is GAGVSQSPSNKVTEKGKDVELRCDPISGHTALYWYRQSLGQGLEFLIYFQGNSAPDKSGLPSDRFSAERTGGSVSTLTIQRTQQEDSAVYLCASSSKTASRIYGYTFGSGTRLTVV.

The chain has TRBV5-5 and TRBJ2-1; tentative D call: TRBD2 (5 bases). V was pared by 3 bases and J by 4 bases, with 14 bases between. CDR3 size: 15 residues. Germline V CDR1 and CDR2: SGHKS, YYEKEE (reference sequence). This CDR3 is CASSSHHRGYNEQFF. The CDR3 DNA is TGTGCCAGCAGCTCGCACCATAGAGGGTACAATGAGCAGTTCTTC.

This clonotype occurred once. DNA of the CDR3: TGTGCCAGCAGCGTCCGATCCGGGACCACGGTGGGGGAGCAGTACTTC. Encoded protein: CASSVRSGTTVGEQYF. The V gene is TRBV14, the J gene TRBJ2-7, with D possibly called TRBD1 or TRBD2 (5 bases each). Trimming cost V 5 bases and J 7 bases, with 24 bases left between them. The CDR3 has 16 residues. The germline V gene has CDR1 SGHDN and CDR2 FVKESK.

This clonotype was seen a few times. V is TRBV7-2 and J is TRBJ2-7; 7 positions agree with TRBD1. The CDR3 has 16 amino acids. CDR1 is SGHTA and CDR2 is FQGNSA in the germline V gene. After removal of 2 bases from V and 2 bases from J, the junction contained 9 bases not matched to a gene. The CDR3 nucleotides are TGTGCCAGCAGCTTAAATGTGGGGACAGCTACCTACGAGCAGTACTTC. Protein sequence: CASSLNVGTATYEQYF.

J is TRBJ2-1 and V is TRBV27, with 9 bases aligning to TRBD2. The CDR3 covers 15 residues. The junction had 12 bases not matched to a gene; V was cut back by 7 bases and J by 8 bases. Germline V gives CDR1 MNHEY, CDR2 SMNVEV (reference sequence). The DNA for the CDR3 is TGTGCCAGCACCCAGGGGCCTAGCGGGAAGCATGAGCAGTTCTTC. It yields the protein CASTQGPSGKHEQFF.

This clonotype showed up many times. This chain joins TRBV7-2 and TRBJ1-1, with 7 bases aligning to TRBD1. After removal of 3 bases from V and 5 bases from J, the junction contained 9 bases not matched to a gene. The CDR3 sequence is 15 residues long. Germline CDR1 and CDR2: SGHTA and FQGNSA. The CDR3 region is CASSLGSQGGTEAFF. The CDR3 nucleotides read TGTGCCAGCAGCTTGGGAAGCCAGGGGGGGACTGAAGCTTTCTTT.

The chain recombines TRBV10-3 with TRBJ2-4; tentatively, D is TRBD1 (6 bases). The germline V and J ends were trimmed by 6 bases and 0 bases, with 15 bases remaining between them. This CDR3 has 16 amino acids. Germline V gives CDR1 ENHRY, CDR2 SYGVKD. The CDR3: CAISATGELAKNIQYF. The CDR3 DNA reads TGTGCCATCAGCGCGACAGGAGAGTTAGCCAAAAACATTCAGTACTTC.

Turning to this clonotype: The CDR3 end shows no conserved phenylalanine or tryptophan, and so a read error is likely. V and J are TRBV4-1 and TRBJ2-3, with D possibly being TRBD2 (6 bases). Trimming took 1 base from V and 1 from J, leaving 12 bases between them. Germline V gene lookup returns CDR1 MGHRA and CDR2 YSYEKL. The CDR3 loop spans 16 amino acids. Here the CDR3 DNA reads TGCGCCAGCAGCCAAGGGCCGGGAGTAGGCACAGATACGCAGTATTGT. As protein: CASSQGPGVGTDTQYC.

The CDR3 DNA reads as TGCAGTGCTAGTGTCCCGGGACAGGGCACAGATACGCAGTATTTT. Encoded protein: CSASVPGQGTDTQYF. This chain joins TRBV20-1 and TRBJ2-3, with 8 bases fitting TRBD1. V was pared by 3 bases and J by 1 base, with 6 bases of the junction left unmatched. The CDR3 is 15 residues long. CDR1 DFQATT and CDR2 SNEGSKA come from the germline V gene (reference sequence).

The chain carries TRBV7-4 and TRBJ2-5; 9 nucleotides line up with TRBD1. The V and J ends lost 4 bases and 4 bases, in that order; junction bases with no gene match: 1. The CDR3 spans 13 residues. The germline CDR1 and CDR2 sequences are SGHVT and SQSDAQ. CDR3 bases: TGTGCCAGCAGCTGGGACAGGGCAGAGACCCAGTACTTC. Translating it yields CASSWDRAETQYF.